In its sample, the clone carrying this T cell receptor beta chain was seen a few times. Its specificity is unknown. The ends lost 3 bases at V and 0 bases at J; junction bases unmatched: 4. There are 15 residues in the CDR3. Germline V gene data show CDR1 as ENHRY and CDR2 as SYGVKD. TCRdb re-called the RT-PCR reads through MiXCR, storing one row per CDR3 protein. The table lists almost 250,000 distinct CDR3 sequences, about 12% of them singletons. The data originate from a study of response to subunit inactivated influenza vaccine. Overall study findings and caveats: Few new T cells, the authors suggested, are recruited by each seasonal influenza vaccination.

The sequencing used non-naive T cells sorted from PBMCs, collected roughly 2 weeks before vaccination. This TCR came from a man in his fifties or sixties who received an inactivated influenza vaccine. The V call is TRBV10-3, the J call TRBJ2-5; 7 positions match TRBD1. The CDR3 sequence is CAISESRGYQETQYF. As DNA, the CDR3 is TGTGCCATCAGTGAATCCAGGGGGTACCAAGAGACCCAGTACTTC.